The next 15 T cell receptor beta chains were all read from a single sample in a study of T-cell reconstitution after alpha-beta-depleted transplantation in children. During its preparation, the TCRbeta library received unique molecular identifiers. MiXCR, applied by TCRdb to the PCR reads, yields one record per CDR3 protein. The table records approximately 400,000 distinct CDR3 sequences, roughly 11% of them present only once. The sample here was PBMCs from the stem cell graft donor, taken from the stem cell graft. These receptors all come from a human donor who donated a stem cell graft to a child with acute myeloid leukemia.

The J gene is TRBJ2-1, the V gene TRBV20-1, with D possibly TRBD2 on 6 matching bases. The CDR3 is made up of 13 amino acids. The V end was cut by 3 bases, the J end by 5 bases, with 11 bases between. Germline V gene data show CDR1 as DFQATT and CDR2 as SNEGSKA (reference sequence). The CDR3 reads CSARVGGNNEQFF. Written as DNA, the CDR3 is TGCAGTGCTAGGGTGGGAGGAAACAATGAGCAGTTCTTC.

The chain combines TRBV7-9 with TRBJ1-1, with 8 bases identical to TRBD1. V gave up 4 bases and J gave up 1 base; unmatched junction bases: 5. The CDR3 is 15 amino acids. Germline assignment: CDR1 SEHNR and CDR2 FQNEAQ (reference sequence). This CDR3 is CASSSPTGENTEAFF. CDR3 DNA sequence: TGTGCCAGCAGCTCACCGACAGGGGAGAACACTGAAGCTTTCTTT. The full variable domain, its missing parts supplied by reference TRBV7-9 and TRBJ1-1, is DTGVSQNPRHKITKRGQNVTFRCDPISEHNRLYWYRQTLGQGPEFLTYFQNEAQLEKSRLLSDRFSAERPKGSFSTLEIQRTEQGDSAMYLCASSSPTGENTEAFFGQGTRLTVV.

The chain has TRBV18 and TRBJ2-2; D uncertain. The germline CDR1 and CDR2 sequences are KGHSH and LQKENI. Trimming pared 3 bases from V and 6 bases from J, leaving 14 bases between. The CDR3 extends over 15 amino acids. Here the CDR3 reads CASSPPRIRAGELFF. As DNA, the CDR3 is TGTGCCAGCTCACCCCCAAGGATAAGGGCCGGGGAGCTGTTTTTT.

This clonotype was counted at least ten times. J is TRBJ1-1 and V is TRBV12-3 or TRBV12-4; no clear D. V was cut by 3 bases and J by 12 bases, with 11 bases left in between. The CDR3 covers 11 residues. The CDR3 sequence: CASSFGSVPFF. CDR3 in DNA: TGTGCCAGCAGTTTTGGGTCCGTGCCTTTCTTT.

This clonotype occurred many times. The chain carries TRBV5-1 and TRBJ2-7, with D tentatively TRBD2 (5 bases). Trimming removed 2 bases from V and 0 bases from J, with 12 bases in between. The CDR3 spans 15 residues. Germline V gives CDR1 SGHRS, CDR2 YFSETQ. CDR3 nucleotides: TGCGCCAGCAGCTTCTTGTCGGGAAACTCCTACGAGCAGTACTTC. Protein: CASSFLSGNSYEQYF.

The table lists this clonotype with a few counts. V gene TRBV6-1 combines with J gene TRBJ2-7; unclear D gene. The germline V gene has CDR1 MNHNS and CDR2 SASEGT. V was trimmed by 5 bases and J by 5 bases, leaving 13 bases between them. There are 13 residues in the CDR3. The CDR3 DNA follows: TGTGCCAGCAGTACAGACCGGACGGACGAGCAGTACGTC. This codes for CASSTDRTDEQYV.

This clonotype has a handful of counts. V usage is TRBV12-3 or TRBV12-4 and J usage is TRBJ2-2; D is unclear. Trimming shortened V by 6 bases and J by 2 bases, and 13 bases separated the two germline ends. This CDR3 spans 15 amino acids. The CDR3 spells CASRHGSSNTGELFF. The CDR3 region has the DNA TGTGCCAGCAGACACGGCTCATCTAACACCGGGGAGCTGTTTTTT.

Only a few counts were recorded for this clonotype. The chain uses TRBV6-5 and TRBJ2-3, with 7 positions matching TRBD2. The CDR3 sequence is 13 residues long. Germline V CDR1 and CDR2: MNHEY, SVGAGI. With V trimmed by 4 bases and J by 8 bases, 6 bases remained unmatched. The CDR3 DNA follows: TGTGCCAGCAGTTCCCCCGTAGCGGGTACGCAGTATTTT. Translated, it gives CASSSPVAGTQYF.

This clonotype showed up just a few times. CDR3 region: CASKGQGVGTGELFF. Here the CDR3 DNA reads TGTGCCAGCAAAGGACAGGGGGTTGGCACCGGGGAGCTGTTTTTT. The chain is built from TRBV6-5 and TRBJ2-2, with TRBD1 identical over 10 bases. The CDR3 extends over 15 amino acids. V shed 7 bases, J shed 4 bases, and the junction held 6 bases outside the gene matches. The V gene's germline CDR1 is MNHEY and CDR2 SVGAGI.

This clonotype was counted a few times. The chain is built from TRBV6-1 and TRBJ1-2; tentative D call: TRBD1 (5 bases). Germline V lookup: CDR1 MNHNS, CDR2 SASEGT. CDR3 length: 14 residues. V shed 6 bases and J shed 4 bases, with 15 bases lying between them. The CDR3 loop is CASRTAGGSYGYTF. CDR3 nucleotides: TGTGCCAGCAGGACGGCGGGGGGTTCCTATGGCTACACCTTC.

The chain carries TRBV9 and TRBJ2-2; D unresolved. This CDR3 comprises 16 residues. CDR1 and CDR2 (germline): SGDLS, YYNGEE. The ends were cut back, 0 bases at V and 0 bases at J, with 9 bases in the middle. This CDR3 is CASSVAPGTNTGELFF. The CDR3 bases are TGTGCCAGCAGCGTAGCTCCGGGTACGAACACCGGGGAGCTGTTTTTT.

This clonotype was detected many times. The chain employs TRBV10-3 and TRBJ2-5; perhaps TRBD2 as D (6 bases). Trimming cost V 7 bases and J 4 bases, with 13 bases left between them. This CDR3 comprises 13 residues. Germline loops: CDR1 ENHRY, CDR2 SYGVKD. CDR3 in amino acids: CAIKGAGLETQYF. CDR3 nucleotides: TGTGCCATCAAAGGGGCGGGGTTAGAGACCCAGTACTTC.

The chain couples TRBV30 to TRBJ1-2; D gene ambiguous. CDR1 GTSNPN and CDR2 SVGIG come from the germline V gene (reference sequence). V lost 0 bases to trimming and J lost 5 bases, with 13 bases between them. The CDR3 spans 14 residues. CDR3 DNA sequence: TGTGCCTGGAGTGTACCAATGCACCCATATGGCTACACCTTC. It yields the protein CAWSVPMHPYGYTF.

Here the CDR3 DNA reads TGTGCCAGCAGGGATGGGGGGGCATATAGCAATCAGCCCCAGCATTTT. Its translation: CASRDGGAYSNQPQHF. The gene calls are TRBV6-1 and TRBJ1-5; maybe TRBD1 (6 bases). Germline V gene data show CDR1 as MNHNS and CDR2 as SASEGT. Deletions cut 6 bases from V and 0 bases from J, with 15 bases between. The CDR3 loop spans 16 amino acids.

In this sample, this clonotype turned up many times. The rearrangement joins TRBV29-1 to TRBJ2-3, with D perhaps TRBD2 (6 bases). Germline V gene data show CDR1 as SQVTM and CDR2 as ANQGSEA. The V end lost 4 bases, the J end lost 4 bases, and 9 bases lay between the germline ends. The CDR3 totals 12 residues. CDR3 DNA sequence: TGCAGCGTTGGGGGGGTTCCAGATACGCAGTATTTT. This translates into CSVGGVPDTQYF.